This passage covers 19 T cell receptor beta chains from one sample sequenced in a study of T-cell reconstitution after alpha-beta-depleted transplantation in children. Study-wide results and caveats: From newly produced T cells came most of the T-cell counts and diversity one year after transplant.

Their target antigens are unknown. TCRbeta library construction was performed incorporating unique molecular identifiers. TCRdb reprocessed the PCR reads with MiXCR, giving one entry per CDR3 protein. The data show 250,000 to 300,000 distinct CDR3 sequences, 7.5% to 9% seen once. Sequencing used peripheral blood, obtained 360 days after TCRalphabeta/CD19-depleted stem cell transplant. All receptors derive from a female patient younger than 10 who had a stem cell transplant for Fanconi anemia, so the T cells may come from the graft donor.

This clonotype appeared a few times. The chain couples TRBV20-1 to TRBJ1-6; 7 nucleotides match TRBD1. Germline lookup yields CDR1 DFQATT and CDR2 SNEGSKA (reference sequence). V dropped 4 bases and J dropped 7; count of bases not matched to a gene: 7. The CDR3 is 14 amino acids. The CDR3, as DNA: TGCAGTGCTACCCGGACAGGAGAGAATTCACCCCTCCACTTT. Encoded protein: CSATRTGENSPLHF.

The CDR3 nucleotides read TGTGCCAGCAGCCCACGGGACAGTGTATATGGCTACACCTTC. Its protein product is CASSPRDSVYGYTF. V usage is TRBV7-9 and J usage is TRBJ1-2; 7 nucleotides agree with TRBD1. There are 14 residues in the CDR3. The junction had 8 bases not matched to a gene; V was cut back by 5 bases and J by 5 bases. Germline CDR1 SEHNR, CDR2 FQNEAQ (reference sequence).

This clonotype was seen a few times. V and J are TRBV28 and TRBJ2-2; 9 nucleotides line up with TRBD2. The ends lost 0 bases at V and 4 bases at J; junction bases unmatched: 21. The germline CDR1 and CDR2 sequences are MDHEN and SYDVKM. The CDR3 totals 22 residues. The CDR3 here is CASSLWSGGRAEESRGTGELFF. The CDR3 nucleotides read TGTGCCAGCAGTTTATGGTCGGGCGGGAGGGCCGAGGAGTCGCGGGGCACCGGGGAGCTGTTTTTT.

The CDR3 protein is CASTDYAWFPAVYYGYTF. In DNA form, the CDR3 reads TGTGCCAGCACCGATTACGCATGGTTCCCTGCAGTCTATTATGGCTACACCTTC. This chain joins TRBV11-1 and TRBJ1-2; D call uncertain. The V end was cut by 7 bases, the J end by 5 bases, with 29 bases between. The CDR3 runs to 18 residues. Germline CDR1 reads SGHAT; CDR2 reads FQDESV (reference sequence).

In this sample, this clonotype turned up many times. This chain joins TRBV20-1 and TRBJ2-7; no firm D call. The CDR3 runs 14 residues. V was shortened by 0 bases and J by 1 base, with 10 bases between the two germline ends. Germline CDR1 is DFQATT and CDR2 is SNEGSKA (reference sequence). CDR3 DNA: TGCAGTGCTAGAGATCGCAGCTGGTCCTACGAGCAGTACTTC. Protein product: CSARDRSWSYEQYF.

This clonotype showed up many times. This rearrangement joins TRBV9 to TRBJ1-4; tentative D call: TRBD1 (6 bases). CDR1 is SGDLS and CDR2 is YYNGEE in the germline V gene. With 6 bases removed from V and 5 bases from J, the gap between germline ends came to 14 bases. The CDR3 loop spans 14 amino acids. In DNA form, the CDR3 reads TGTGCCAGCAACGTGGGGGGGCGGAATGAAAAACTGTTTTTT. Translated: CASNVGGRNEKLFF.

This clonotype was counted at least ten times. The chain uses TRBV7-9 and TRBJ1-1; D is ambiguous. CDR3 length: 13 amino acids. Germline CDR1 is SEHNR and CDR2 is FQNEAQ (reference sequence). The V gene lost 2 bases and the J gene lost 10 bases, with 14 bases spanning the gap. CDR3 coding DNA: TGTGCCAGCAGCTTATACCGAGAGGGTGGAGCTTTCTTT. It translates to CASSLYREGGAFF. Full variable domain (remainder filled in from reference TRBV7-9 and TRBJ1-1): DTGVSQNPRHKITKRGQNVTFRCDPISEHNRLYWYRQTLGQGPEFLTYFQNEAQLEKSRLLSDRFSAERPKGSFSTLEIQRTEQGDSAMYLCASSLYREGGAFFGQGTRLTVV.

This clonotype has just a few counts. The chain couples TRBV6-1 to TRBJ2-7; a possible D gene is TRBD2 (6 bases). V lost 1 base and J lost 6, with 10 bases in between. Germline CDR1 and CDR2: MNHNS and SASEGT. The CDR3 totals 13 residues. In DNA form, the CDR3 reads TGTGCCAGCAGTGAAGATCCGGGGGTCGAGCAGTACGTC. Protein product: CASSEDPGVEQYV.

This clonotype was found many times. The rearrangement links TRBV27 to TRBJ2-7; 8 bases line up with TRBD2. Looked up from germline, CDR1 is MNHEY and CDR2 is SMNVEV (reference sequence). This CDR3 is built from 15 residues. Trimming removed 5 bases from V and 9 bases from J; junction bases left unmatched: 15. The CDR3 protein is CASSPILGGGPLQYF. In DNA form, the CDR3 reads TGTGCCAGCAGTCCGATATTAGGCGGGGGGCCCCTGCAGTACTTC.

This clonotype appeared many times. The V and J genes are TRBV12-3 or TRBV12-4 and TRBJ1-2, with no clear D. The V end was cut by 5 bases, the J end by 8 bases, with 15 bases between. This CDR3 has 13 amino acids. CDR3 DNA sequence: TGTGCCAGCAGTGCGAGTATCCGAGGGGGCTACACCTTC. Translated: CASSASIRGGYTF.

The chain employs TRBV5-1 and TRBJ1-2; weak D call: TRBD1 (6 bases). CDR3 length equals 12 residues. Deletions cut 5 bases from V and 8 bases from J, with 13 bases between. The germline V gene has CDR1 SGHRS and CDR2 YFSETQ. For the CDR3, the DNA is TGCGCCAGCAGTTTACAGGGCCACGGCTACACCTTC. It specifies CASSLQGHGYTF. Using reference TRBV5-1 and TRBJ1-2 for the parts outside the CDR3, the full variable domain is KAGVTQTPRYLIKTRGQQVTLSCSPISGHRSVSWYQQTPGQGLQFLFEYFSETQRNKGNFPGRFSGRQFSNSRSEMNVSTLELGDSALYLCASSLQGHGYTFGSGTRLTVV.

This clonotype showed up just a few times. This chain connects TRBV4-3 to TRBJ1-2, with a weak D call TRBD1 (5 bases). V lost 4 bases, J lost 2 bases, and 20 bases lay in between. CDR1 and CDR2 from the germline V gene are LGHNA and YSLEER. There are 17 residues in the CDR3. The CDR3 spells CASSPDLPGLRNYGYTF. CDR3 bases: TGCGCCAGCAGCCCCGACCTCCCGGGACTAAGAAACTATGGCTACACCTTC.

This clonotype was recorded many times. This chain uses TRBV6-2 or TRBV6-3 with TRBJ1-1; D not resolved. Trimming shortened V by 3 bases and J by 4 bases, and 12 bases separated the two germline ends. This CDR3 has 14 amino acids. Germline V gene lookup returns CDR1 MNHEY and CDR2 SVGEGT. The CDR3: CASSYTPRGTEAFF. CDR3 nucleotide sequence: TGTGCCAGCAGTTATACCCCTCGGGGCACTGAAGCTTTCTTT.

The table lists this clonotype with many counts. This rearrangement joins TRBV28 to TRBJ1-6, with D possibly matching TRBD1 (5 bases). Germline V CDR1 and CDR2: MDHEN, SYDVKM. The CDR3 is 17 amino acids. Trimming cost V 3 bases and J 0 bases, with 12 bases left between them. CDR3 sequence: CASSFLADNSYNSPLHF. As DNA, the CDR3 is TGTGCCAGCAGTTTCTTGGCGGACAACTCCTATAATTCACCCCTCCACTTT.

The chain joins TRBV5-6 to TRBJ2-1; 10 bases align to TRBD2. CDR1 and CDR2 (germline): SGHDT, YYEEEE. CDR3 size: 19 residues. V lost 4 bases, J lost 8 bases, and 21 bases stayed unmatched. CDR3: CASSKKVAGGPQGMDEQFF. CDR3 DNA sequence: TGTGCCAGCAGCAAGAAGGTAGCGGGGGGCCCCCAGGGTATGGATGAGCAGTTCTTC.

This clonotype was observed a few times. V usage is TRBV18 and J usage is TRBJ1-1; tentatively, D is TRBD1 (6 bases). Germline lookup yields CDR1 KGHSH and CDR2 LQKENI. The CDR3 is made up of 14 amino acids. V was pared by 4 bases and J by 4 bases, with 13 bases between. CDR3 nucleotides: TGTGCCAGCTCACAAGAGCGACAGGCCACTGAAGCTTTCTTT. As protein: CASSQERQATEAFF.

This clonotype has ten or more counts. The chain links TRBV5-1 to TRBJ2-7; D unclear. Germline V gene lookup returns CDR1 SGHRS and CDR2 YFSETQ. The ends were cut back, 0 bases at V and 3 bases at J, with 16 bases in the middle. The CDR3 sequence is 16 residues long. Here the CDR3 reads CASSLDRKNLYYEQYF. In DNA form, the CDR3 reads TGCGCCAGCAGCTTGGACCGAAAAAATTTATACTACGAGCAGTACTTC.

This clonotype was counted ten times or more. This chain connects TRBV25-1 to TRBJ2-7; TRBD1 aligns across 12 bases. Trimming at V came to 10 bases and at J to 6 bases, leaving 7 bases not matched to a gene. Per the germline V gene, CDR1 is MGHDK and CDR2 is SYGVNS. CDR3 size: 13 residues. CDR3 loop: CATKGQGAVEQYF. The CDR3 DNA is TGTGCCACAAAGGGACAGGGGGCAGTCGAGCAGTACTTC.

In its sample, this clonotype was seen many times. J is TRBJ2-2 and V is TRBV5-4; 13 bases fit TRBD2. Germline lookup yields CDR1 SGHNT and CDR2 YYREEE (reference sequence). Trimming at V came to 0 bases and at J to 8 bases, leaving 1 base not matched to a gene. The CDR3 runs to 15 residues. The CDR3 sequence is CASSLGLAGGGELFF. DNA of the CDR3: TGTGCCAGCAGCTTGGGACTAGCGGGAGGTGGGGAGCTGTTTTTT.